This T cell receptor (beta chain) was captured by sequencing in a study of blood T cell repertoires in COVID-19. Turning to the study itself: Samples representing acute and convalescent COVID-19 were sourced from the United States, Italy and Spain. In each case, the material was cDNA or gDNA derived from T cells, B-cell-depleted T cells, or PBMCs.

As handled by the study authors: How many nucleated cells were present was estimated from reference gene primer amplification. Libraries were prepared by immunoSEQ multiplex PCR; TCRdb keeps only in-frame clonotypes and omits some of them. V, J and clone size are taken as reported in that table, and D and trimming were inferred from the DNA itself. Counted here are about 35,000 clones, 87% occurring once; the ten biggest clones make up 10%. Trimming at V came to 5 bases and at J to 0 bases, leaving 9 bases not matched to a gene. The CDR3 extends over 16 amino acids. CDR1 and CDR2 (germline): MNHEY, SMNVEV (reference sequence).

The sequence derives from a man older than 75 with active COVID-19. The rearrangement uses TRBV27 and TRBJ2-7, with 8 bases fitting TRBD2. The source material was peripheral blood. CDR3 loop: CASSLQAGTSSYEQYF. The CDR3 nucleotides read TGTGCCAGCAGTCTCCAAGCGGGGACTAGCTCCTACGAGCAGTACTTC.